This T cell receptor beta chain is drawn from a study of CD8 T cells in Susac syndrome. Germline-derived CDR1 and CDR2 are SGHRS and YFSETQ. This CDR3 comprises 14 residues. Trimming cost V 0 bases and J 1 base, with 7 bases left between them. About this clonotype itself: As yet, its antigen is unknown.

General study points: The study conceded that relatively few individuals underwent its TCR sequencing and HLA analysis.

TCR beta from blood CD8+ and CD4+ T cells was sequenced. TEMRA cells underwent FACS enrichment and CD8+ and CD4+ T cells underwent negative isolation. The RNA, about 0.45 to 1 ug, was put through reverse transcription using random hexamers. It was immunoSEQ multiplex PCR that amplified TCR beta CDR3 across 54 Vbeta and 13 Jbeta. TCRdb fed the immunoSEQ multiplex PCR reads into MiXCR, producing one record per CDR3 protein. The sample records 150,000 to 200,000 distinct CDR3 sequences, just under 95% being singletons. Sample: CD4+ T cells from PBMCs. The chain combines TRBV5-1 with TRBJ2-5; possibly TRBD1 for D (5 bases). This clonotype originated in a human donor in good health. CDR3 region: CASSLVQGQETQYF. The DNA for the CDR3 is TGCGCCAGCAGCTTGGTGCAGGGCCAAGAGACCCAGTACTTC.